A single sample gave rise to the 7 T cell receptor beta chains below, sequenced in a study of cytomegalovirus exposure and HLA in healthy donors. PCR was performed using 60 Vbeta and 13 Jbeta primers. Here immunoSEQ multiplex PCR was the method, and the copy in TCRdb shows in-frame clones only, minus some. The table shows about 180,000 clones, with less than 85% occurring only once. What was sequenced was PBMCs. The source of these receptors is a middle-aged man in good health and CMV-seronegative.

V gene TRBV9 combines with J gene TRBJ2-2, with 11 bases identical to TRBD2. The germline V gene has CDR1 SGDLS and CDR2 YYNGEE. V lost 0 bases to trimming and J lost 2 bases; unmatched junction nucleotides: 6. The CDR3 contains 18 residues. CDR3 sequence: CASSVDGGLAVNTGELFF. CDR3 nucleotides: TGTGCCAGCAGCGTAGATGGGGGACTAGCGGTTAACACCGGGGAGCTGTTTTTT. Complete variable domain (other parts from reference TRBV9 and TRBJ2-2): DSGVTQTPKHLITATGQRVTLRCSPRSGDLSVYWYQQSLDQGLQFLIQYYNGEERAKGNILERFSAQQFPDLHSELNLSSLELGDSALYFCASSVDGGLAVNTGELFFGEGSRLTVL.

This clone was recorded only once. The chain links TRBV4-2 to TRBJ2-2; 12 bases line up with TRBD2. V was clipped by 0 bases and J by 5 bases; unmatched bases: 13. Germline V gene sequence: CDR1 LGHNA, CDR2 YNFKEQ. The CDR3 has 20 residues. The CDR3 loop reads CASSQETSGRNAPVTGELFF. CDR3 nucleotide sequence: TGTGCCAGCAGCCAAGAGACTAGCGGGAGAAATGCCCCAGTTACCGGGGAGCTGTTTTTT.

The chain couples TRBV18 to TRBJ2-7, with TRBD2 matching over 12 bases. The CDR3 is 15 amino acids. CDR1 and CDR2 from the germline V gene are KGHSH and LQKENI. The V segment lost 5 bases and the J segment 5 bases; nucleotides outside the gene matches: 7. The CDR3 sequence is CASSIRLAGDDEQYF. The CDR3 DNA reads TGTGCCAGCTCAATCCGACTAGCGGGGGATGACGAGCAGTACTTC.

The chain recombines TRBV6-5 with TRBJ1-1; 9 bases are shared with TRBD1. The CDR3 has 15 residues. The ends lost 2 bases at V and 7 bases at J; junction bases unmatched: 8. Germline V CDR1 and CDR2: MNHEY, SVGAGI. The CDR3: CASSYQSGQGFEAFF. CDR3 bases: TGTGCCAGCAGTTACCAATCGGGACAGGGTTTTGAAGCTTTCTTT.

The chain has TRBV12-5 and TRBJ1-6; 9 bases align to TRBD1. Germline CDR1 is LGHNT and CDR2 is FRNRAP. The trim removed 7 bases at V and 7 bases at J, leaving 8 bases unmatched. The CDR3 consists of 15 residues. CDR3 DNA: TGTGCTAGTGCCTCCGGACAGGGGTCGAATTCACCCCTCCACTTT. As protein: CASASGQGSNSPLHF.

The chain joins TRBV7-2 to TRBJ1-1; D is unresolved. The V and J ends lost 2 bases and 1 base respectively, with 11 bases between them. Germline V gene lookup returns CDR1 SGHTA and CDR2 FQGNSA. This CDR3 comprises 15 residues. This CDR3 reads CASSLRAPRNTEAFF. CDR3 DNA sequence: TGTGCCAGCAGCTTACGAGCACCTAGGAACACTGAAGCTTTCTTT. Full variable domain (missing parts from reference TRBV7-2 and TRBJ1-1): GAGVSQSPSNKVTEKGKDVELRCDPISGHTALYWYRQSLGQGLEFLIYFQGNSAPDKSGLPSDRFSAERTGGSVSTLTIQRTQQEDSAVYLCASSLRAPRNTEAFFGQGTRLTVV.

The chain has TRBV4-1 and TRBJ1-6; D perhaps matches TRBD1 (5 bases). The V and J ends lost 5 bases and 9 bases respectively, with 14 bases between them. The length of the CDR3 is 14 residues. Germline V gives CDR1 MGHRA, CDR2 YSYEKL. The CDR3 protein is CASSSGSDSSPLHF. The CDR3 DNA is TGCGCCAGCAGCTCAGGGTCTGATAGTTCACCCCTCCACTTT.